The rows below give T cell receptor beta chains drawn from one sample of a study of cytomegalovirus exposure and HLA in healthy donors. Here immunoSEQ multiplex PCR was the method, and the copy in TCRdb shows in-frame clones only, minus some. The sample consists of some 120,000 clones, 65% to 80% of them appearing once. Sequencing was performed on PBMCs. The receptors derive from a man younger than 40 in good health and CMV-seronegative. CDR3s include the opening cysteine and the closing phenylalanine or tryptophan. The order of the fields is V gene, D gene, J gene, clone size, CDR3 DNA, CDR3 protein. A D gene is named only where the DNA matches it firmly. Clone size is given for some rows only: seen once, a few or many times, or a class if the clone is expanded.

TRBV5-4	TRBD1	TRBJ1-2	NA	TGTGCCAGCAGCTTAGACAGGGGCGGCTACACCTTC	CASSLDRGGYTF
TRBV7-2	NA	TRBJ1-2	NA	TGTGCCAGCAGCTTAGGGACAGCCTATGGCTACACCTTC	CASSLGTAYGYTF
TRBV4-1	NA	TRBJ1-3	NA	TGCGCCAGCAGCCAAGAGACAGCTGGAAACACCATATATTTT	CASSQETAGNTIYF
TRBV4-1	NA	TRBJ1-6	few	TGCGCCAGCAGCCAAGACGGGGGATGGGTTTCACCCCTCCACTTT	CASSQDGGWVSPLHF
TRBV9	TRBD1	TRBJ1-2	NA	TGTGCCAGCAGCGTAGGAGGGGGACAGGGAAGGAGCTATGGCTACACCTTC	CASSVGGGQGRSYGYTF
TRBV4-2	NA	TRBJ2-1	once	TGTGCCAGCAGCCAAGAGATGACGGGCTACAATGAGCAGTTCTTC	CASSQEMTGYNEQFF
TRBV7-2	NA	TRBJ1-1	NA	TGTGCCAGCAGTCTCCTGGGGCAGGGGAACACTGAAGCTTTCTTT	CASSLLGQGNTEAFF
TRBV19	NA	TRBJ1-1	few	TGTGCCAGTAGTCACCGAGAGGGGGAGGCTTTCTTT	CASSHREGEAFF
TRBV7-2	NA	TRBJ1-2	NA	TGTGCCAGCAGCTTAGGACGAGAGAAGGGGAATTATGGCTACACCTTC	CASSLGREKGNYGYTF
TRBV10-1	TRBD1	TRBJ2-7	NA	TGCGCCAGCAGTGGGACAGGGACCTCCTACGAGCAGTACTTC	CASSGTGTSYEQYF